A single T cell receptor beta chain is shown here with its context. Its antigen is currently not known. No much larger clone exists at a distance of one base, and base qualities are not known. The sample originates from a study of T cells in localized non-small cell lung cancer (TCRdb year 2020). For context, the study as a whole: Comparing tumors with uninvolved tumor-adjacent lungs, the study looked at the T cell repertoires of hundreds of patients with early-stage NSCLC. All 230 or so NSCLC patients in the cohort were treatment-naive and had localized lung tumors that were resected. Of the NSCLC patients, about 130 were male and 107 were female, and the mean age was approximately 66 years. Study-wide findings and limitations: Longer overall survival was associated with higher blood T cell density, whereas shorter survival was associated with higher adjacent-lung clonality. Because multi-region tumor sequencing was not performed, intratumor heterogeneity could not be ruled out. The highest T cell clonality was observed in uninvolved tumor-adjacent lung, where clonality exceeded that of tumor, suggesting that antigenic responses were more focused in uninvolved tumor-adjacent lung. A median of about 53 of the top 100 tumor clones were detected in paired uninvolved adjacent lung, and 25 to 35 of these tumor clones were also found among the top 100 clones of the paired uninvolved adjacent lung. Because of the exploratory design, TCR variables were selected using unadjusted p-values without false-discovery rate correction.

The immunoSEQ Assay was used to sequence TCR beta CDR3 regions from DNA. Per the source publication's procedure: T cell density was computed as TCR beta template counts normalized to usable DNA estimated by amplifying housekeeping genes. The preseqR package was used to estimate richness by extrapolating to 400,000 templates for PBMC samples and to 120,000 templates for tissue samples. Clonality was defined by subtracting Pielou's evenness from one. Tissue-enriched TCRs were identified through differential abundance testing performed on productive amino-acid clonotypes, with a minimum total count of 5 and an alpha of 0.1. Repertoire overlap between compartments was quantified with the Jaccard Index and Morisita Overlap Index. GLIPH grouped TCR beta CDR3s together with public tetramer-defined viral CDR3s, and a viral motif had to include at least three viral sequences and also show V-gene enrichment. The table comes from immuneACCESS by way of TCRdb, which keeps in-frame sequences with V and J called. Part of the clones is missing from these tables; in studies checked, under half for an unresolved V gene and the rest for unknown reasons. Clonal size and the V and J genes are those of that table, whereas D and trimming came from the DNA. The sample contains 2,000 to 3,000 clones, about a quarter of them found a single time. Of the sample, approximately 16% falls within the top ten clones.

At diagnosis, tumor, uninvolved tumor-adjacent lung and peripheral blood were collected and then preserved as a mix of FFPE and fresh-frozen material. Its CDR3 holds 12 amino acids, cysteine through phenylalanine. The only DNA kept is the CDR3, 36 bases in frame from the first base. Deletion took 3 bases off V and 3 bases off J, with a span of 9 bases between the germline ends. The germline V gene encodes CDR1 GTSNPN and CDR2 SVGIG (reference sequence). The rearrangement joined TRBV30 to TRBJ2-7; the D gene identity is not certain. The sequence came from a female donor over 55 with stage I lung adenocarcinoma. The specimen comprised lung tumor tissue, sampled before any cancer treatment. The DNA reads TGTGCCTGGAGCGATTTTAGCTACGAGCAGTACTTC. Its protein is CAWSDFSYEQYF.